Each of the 23 T cell receptor beta chains below was sequenced from the same sample in a study of vaccination and CD4 T cells after COVID-19. Cultured CD4+ T-cell DNA underwent Oncomine TCR Beta short-read sequencing. TCRdb passed the PCR reads through MiXCR, listing each CDR3 protein once. This sample has several thousand distinct CDR3 sequences; 48% occur once, and the top ten carry roughly 29%. The treatment: roughly 11-day PBMC culture with coronavirus spike peptide pools or control peptides (ViraFEST assay). Harvesting of the unexposed donor's CD4+ T cells predated the COVID-19 pandemic (2011-2018). For these receptors, no antigen is known. The source material was CD4+ T cells from blood, cultured in vitro. Source of these receptors: a human donor in good health.

The chain combines TRBV19 with TRBJ1-2; TRBD1 aligns across 9 bases. The CDR3 covers 15 residues. V trimming: 7 bases; J trimming: 5 bases; junction bases outside the gene matches: 11. CDR1 and CDR2 from the germline V gene are LNHDA and SQIVND (reference sequence). The CDR3 coding sequence is TGTGCCAGTACCCCCTGGGGACAGGGAGTATATGGCTACACCTTC. This gives the protein CASTPWGQGVYGYTF. The variable domain in full, with the rest retrieved from reference TRBV19 and TRBJ1-2, is DGGITQSPKYLFRKEGQNVTLSCEQNLNHDAMYWYRQDPGQGLRLIYYSQIVNDFQKGDIAEGYSVSREKKESFPLTVTSAQKNPTAFYLCASTPWGQGVYGYTFGSGTRLTVV.

This chain connects TRBV19 to TRBJ1-2; 8 nucleotides align to TRBD1. There are 15 residues in the CDR3. Germline V lookup: CDR1 LNHDA, CDR2 SQIVND (reference sequence). The J segment lost 8 bases and the V segment lost 3 bases, leaving 11 bases of the junction unmatched. The CDR3 here is CASSISWTGLGGYTF. The CDR3 DNA follows: TGTGCCAGTAGTATCTCATGGACAGGGTTGGGCGGCTACACCTTC.

This clonotype occurred a few times. The chain couples TRBV29-1 to TRBJ2-3; D gene uncertain. The V gene lost 3 bases and the J gene lost 0 bases, with 13 bases spanning the gap. The germline V gene has CDR1 SQVTM and CDR2 ANQGSEA. The CDR3 is 15 amino acids. The CDR3 is CSVEGDGLSTDTQYF. The CDR3 DNA is TGCAGCGTTGAGGGCGACGGTTTAAGCACAGATACGCAGTATTTT.

This clonotype is a singleton in its sample. The V gene is TRBV7-9, the J gene TRBJ2-2; possibly TRBD1 or TRBD2 for D (5 bases each). Germline assignment: CDR1 SEHNR and CDR2 FQNEAQ (reference sequence). V was trimmed by 2 bases and J by 6 bases, leaving 13 bases between them. The length of the CDR3 is 15 residues. CDR3: CASSLNRGEAGELFF. The DNA for the CDR3 is TGTGCCAGCAGCTTAAACCGGGGCGAGGCCGGGGAGCTGTTTTTT.

This clonotype showed up just once. The V and J genes are TRBV7-8 and TRBJ1-2, with 10 bases aligning to TRBD1. The germline V gene encodes CDR1 SGHVS and CDR2 FQNEAQ. V shed 5 bases, J shed 3 bases, and the junction held 9 bases outside the gene matches. The CDR3 length is 16 residues. CDR3 DNA: TGTGCCAGCAGCGAAGACAGGGGGCTGAGGGACTATGGCTACACCTTC. Translated: CASSEDRGLRDYGYTF.

This clonotype appeared a single time. The rearrangement joins TRBV28 to TRBJ2-7, with a tentative D call TRBD2 (7 bases). CDR3 length: 14 amino acids. Germline V gives CDR1 MDHEN, CDR2 SYDVKM. V was cut by 3 bases and J by 3 bases, with 12 bases left in between. The CDR3 region is CASSFGGGLYEQYF. The CDR3 DNA follows: TGTGCCAGCAGTTTTGGGGGGGGGCTCTACGAGCAGTACTTC.

In this sample, this clonotype turned up once. The gene calls are TRBV9 and TRBJ1-1, with unresolved D. From germline, CDR1 is SGDLS and CDR2 YYNGEE. Trimming pared 0 bases from V and 5 bases from J, leaving 14 bases between. This CDR3 comprises 15 residues. The CDR3 reads CASSVDPFTVTEAFF. CDR3 nucleotides: TGTGCCAGCAGCGTAGATCCATTCACCGTAACTGAAGCTTTCTTT.

V gene TRBV2 combines with J gene TRBJ1-5, with D hard to call. The CDR3 spans 12 residues. CDR1 SNHLY and CDR2 FYNNEI come from the germline V gene. Trimming left V 8 bases short and J 0 bases short, with 5 bases between. CDR3 sequence: CASQSSNQPQHF. Written as DNA, the CDR3 is TGTGCCAGCCAAAGTAGCAATCAGCCCCAGCATTTT.

The chain employs TRBV11-2 and TRBJ1-3; 8 bases are shared with TRBD1. The CDR3 has 16 amino acids. Germline loops: CDR1 SGHAT, CDR2 FQNNGV. With 11 bases clipped from V and 0 bases from J, the junction kept 12 bases outside the gene matches. In DNA, the CDR3 is TGTGCCCACCAAGGGACAGGAGTTCACTCTGGAAACACCATATATTTT. Translated: CAHQGTGVHSGNTIYF.

This clonotype was counted between two and nine times. The CDR3 loop reads CASSFTGGQETQYF. The CDR3 nucleotides read TGTGCCAGCAGCTTTACGGGGGGGCAAGAGACCCAGTACTTC. V is TRBV7-2 and J is TRBJ2-5; 8 nucleotides match TRBD2. Per germline, CDR1 SGHTA and CDR2 FQGNSA. Trimming took 3 bases from V and 2 from J; bases not matched to a gene: 2. The CDR3 extends over 14 amino acids.

This chain links TRBV10-3 with TRBJ1-2; D is unclear. V shed 3 bases and J shed 1 base, with 15 bases lying between them. The length of the CDR3 is 16 residues. Germline V gives CDR1 ENHRY, CDR2 SYGVKD. The CDR3 reads CAISDGLRTNNYGYTF. In DNA form, the CDR3 reads TGTGCCATCAGTGATGGGTTAAGAACAAATAACTATGGCTACACCTTC.

This clonotype was observed once. This chain links TRBV11-3 with TRBJ1-3; a possible D gene is TRBD1 (5 bases). The V and J ends lost 3 bases and 8 bases respectively, with 14 bases between them. Germline V gene lookup returns CDR1 SGHNT and CDR2 YENEEA. The CDR3 covers 14 residues. The CDR3 bases are TGTGCCAGCAGCTTTACGGGAGCGGGGGACACCATATATTTT. It translates to CASSFTGAGDTIYF.

The chain uses TRBV25-1 and TRBJ2-1; maybe TRBD2 (5 bases). Germline-derived CDR1 and CDR2 are MGHDK and SYGVNS. The V gene lost 4 bases and the J gene lost 0 bases, with 7 bases spanning the gap. CDR3 length: 14 residues. CDR3 protein: CASSVGSSYNEQFF. The CDR3 nucleotides are TGTGCCAGCAGTGTGGGGAGCTCCTACAATGAGCAGTTCTTC.

This chain joins TRBV30 and TRBJ2-5; no clear D gene. CDR3 length: 14 amino acids. V was shortened by 5 bases and J by 1 base, with 14 bases between the two germline ends. Looked up from germline, CDR1 is GTSNPN and CDR2 is SVGIG (reference sequence). The CDR3 region has the DNA TGTGCCTGGCTCTCAACGGGCCTCCAAGAGACCCAGTACTTC. As protein: CAWLSTGLQETQYF. The complete variable domain, with remaining parts taken from reference TRBV30 and TRBJ2-5, reads SQTIHQWPATLVQPVGSPLSLECTVEGTSNPNLYWYRQAAGRGLQLLFYSVGIGQISSEVPQNLSASRPQDRQFILSSKKLLLSDSGFYLCAWLSTGLQETQYFGPGTRLLVL.

The chain has TRBV6-2 or TRBV6-3 and TRBJ2-7, with 16 bases fitting TRBD2. The CDR3 spans 16 residues. The V segment lost 6 bases and the J segment 3 bases; nucleotides outside the gene matches: 5. Germline CDR1 reads MNHEY; CDR2 reads SVGEGT. The CDR3 DNA reads TGTGCCAGCAGCTCGGGACTAGCGGGGGGGTTCTACGAGCAGTACTTC. It encodes CASSSGLAGGFYEQYF.

This sequence joins TRBV19 and TRBJ1-3; D not resolved. Trimming stripped 5 bases from V and 2 bases from J, with 16 bases between. Germline V gene data show CDR1 as LNHDA and CDR2 as SQIVND (reference sequence). The CDR3 contains 16 residues. Here the CDR3 DNA reads TGTGCCAGTAGTGACCCCCGCCACGCGCCTGGAAACACCATATATTTT. Translating gives CASSDPRHAPGNTIYF.

V gene TRBV28 combines with J gene TRBJ2-5; 7 bases fit TRBD2. With V trimmed by 6 bases and J by 5 bases, 9 bases remained unmatched. This CDR3 is built from 14 residues. Germline-derived CDR1 and CDR2 are MDHEN and SYDVKM. CDR3 nucleotide sequence: TGTGCCAGCAGGAGCGGGGCCTCCCGGGAGACCCAGTACTTC. Protein product: CASRSGASRETQYF.

This clonotype was observed a few times. The J gene is TRBJ1-5, the V gene TRBV27; D ambiguous. This CDR3 spans 16 amino acids. V lost 0 bases, J lost 2 bases, and 11 bases lay in between. Germline V CDR1 and CDR2: MNHEY, SMNVEV (reference sequence). CDR3 in DNA: TGTGCCAGCAGTTTATCGAGGCGGGGAGGCAATCAGCCCCAGCATTTT. Amino acid sequence: CASSLSRRGGNQPQHF.

This sequence joins TRBV18 and TRBJ1-2; D is undetermined. V was trimmed by 2 bases and J by 4 bases, leaving 8 bases between them. CDR1 is KGHSH and CDR2 is LQKENI in the germline V gene. This CDR3 comprises 13 residues. CDR3: CASSPSRTYGYTF. Written as DNA, the CDR3 is TGTGCCAGCTCACCATCCAGGACCTATGGCTACACCTTC.

This rearrangement joins TRBV6-1 to TRBJ1-5; 7 nucleotides agree with TRBD1. With 5 bases clipped from V and 7 bases from J, the junction kept 8 bases outside the gene matches. In germline, CDR1 is MNHNS, CDR2 SASEGT. This CDR3 comprises 14 residues. The CDR3 bases are TGTGCCAGCAGTACTACAGGGGTGGAACAGCCCCAGCATTTT. It codes for CASSTTGVEQPQHF.

This clonotype was observed a few times. The rearrangement uses TRBV6-5 and TRBJ1-1, with a tentative D call TRBD1 (5 bases). Germline V gene lookup returns CDR1 MNHEY and CDR2 SVGAGI. Trimming took off 4 bases at V and 3 bases at J, with 6 bases between the two ends. The CDR3 is made up of 12 amino acids. Here the CDR3 reads CASSSGHTEAFF. The CDR3 DNA follows: TGTGCCAGCAGTTCGGGACACACTGAAGCTTTCTTT.

A few counts support this clonotype. The chain joins TRBV27 to TRBJ2-7; possibly TRBD2 for D (6 bases). The CDR3 sequence is 13 residues long. Per the germline V gene, CDR1 is MNHEY and CDR2 is SMNVEV (reference sequence). The V end lost 6 bases, the J end lost 2 bases, and 11 bases lay between the germline ends. The CDR3 loop reads CASRGLRPYEQYF. The CDR3 nucleotides are TGTGCCAGCAGGGGACTCCGACCCTACGAGCAGTACTTC.

The chain is built from TRBV20-1 and TRBJ2-1; 10 nucleotides line up with TRBD2. V trimming: 7 bases; J trimming: 2 bases; junction bases outside the gene matches: 11. This CDR3 comprises 16 residues. Germline lookup yields CDR1 DFQATT and CDR2 SNEGSKA (reference sequence). The CDR3 nucleotides are TGCAGTGTTCGGCTAGCGGGGGCGAAGGCCTACAATGAGCAGTTCTTC. Translated, it gives CSVRLAGAKAYNEQFF.